The 14 T cell receptor beta chains below come from one sample, sequenced in a study of beta chain features in type 1 diabetes. The authors reverse transcribed all of the isolated RNA, so sequencing captured expressed TCRB transcripts. Libraries were prepared by immunoSEQ multiplex PCR; TCRdb keeps only in-frame clonotypes and omits some of them. Here the sample spans about 250,000 clones, approximately 14% being singletons. The source material was naive CD4+ T cells from blood. All receptors derive from a woman between 40 and 55 years old in good health.

This rearrangement joins TRBV7-2 to TRBJ2-5, with 9 bases that match TRBD1. The germline CDR1 and CDR2 sequences are SGHTA and FQGNSA. The ends lost 5 bases at V and 1 base at J; junction bases unmatched: 5. This CDR3 comprises 15 residues. The CDR3 is CASSDTGGAQETQYF. CDR3 nucleotide sequence: TGTGCCAGCAGCGATACAGGGGGCGCCCAAGAGACCCAGTACTTC.

This sequence joins TRBV6-6 and TRBJ1-3, with a possible D match to TRBD1 (5 bases). This CDR3 region has 16 residues. Germline loops: CDR1 MNHNY, CDR2 SVGAGI (reference sequence). V lost 2 bases, J lost 0 bases, and 11 bases lay in between. Written as DNA, the CDR3 is TGTGCCAGCAGTTACCCGGGACTAAGCTCTGGAAACACCATATATTTT. It is translated as CASSYPGLSSGNTIYF.

V and J are TRBV25-1 and TRBJ2-4; the D gene is possibly TRBD1 (5 bases). V was clipped by 3 bases and J by 4 bases, with 13 bases between them. Germline CDR1 and CDR2: MGHDK and SYGVNS. The CDR3 runs to 15 residues. CDR3 nucleotide sequence: TGTGCCAGCAGTGAGGTAGGGGCAGGAAAAAACATTCAGTACTTC. Translating gives CASSEVGAGKNIQYF.

In its sample, this clone was seen a few times. The J gene is TRBJ1-4, the V gene TRBV5-6; maybe TRBD1 (6 bases). Trimming took off 4 bases at V and 11 bases at J, with 15 bases between the two ends. This CDR3 has 13 amino acids. CDR1 is SGHDT and CDR2 is YYEEEE in the germline V gene. In DNA form, the CDR3 reads TGTGCCAGCAGCCCGGATCTTAGGGGGAAACTGTTTTTT. It translates to CASSPDLRGKLFF.

The V gene is TRBV9, the J gene TRBJ2-2, with TRBD1 as a possible D gene (6 bases). CDR3 length equals 14 residues. The germline gives CDR1 SGDLS, CDR2 YYNGEE. V lost 5 bases, J lost 2 bases, and 10 bases lay in between. The CDR3 is CASRTGSNTGELFF. The CDR3 bases are TGTGCCAGCAGGACAGGCTCCAACACCGGGGAGCTGTTTTTT.

This rearrangement joins TRBV5-6 to TRBJ1-1, with 8 bases aligning to TRBD1. Per the germline V gene, CDR1 is SGHDT and CDR2 is YYEEEE. Losses at the gene ends were 1 base for V and 3 bases for J; bases not matched to a gene: 8. This CDR3 comprises 16 residues. Here the CDR3 DNA reads TGTGCCAGCAGCTTGTTTGGACAGGGTGGGGACACTGAAGCTTTCTTT. Encoded protein: CASSLFGQGGDTEAFF.

The chain links TRBV6-5 to TRBJ2-5, with a possible D match to TRBD2 (6 bases). CDR1 and CDR2 (germline): MNHEY, SVGAGI. V lost 7 bases, J lost 4 bases, and 16 bases lay in between. This CDR3 has 14 residues. DNA of the CDR3: TGTGCCAGCACCGACGGGGGTGAAAGAGAGACCCAGTACTTC. Translated, it gives CASTDGGERETQYF.

The rearrangement links TRBV7-9 to TRBJ1-5; D unresolved. The V end lost 5 bases, the J end lost 5 bases, and 10 bases lay between the germline ends. The CDR3 contains 13 residues. CDR1 is SEHNR, CDR2 FQNEAQ, per germline (reference sequence). CDR3: CASSKAEDQPQHF. The CDR3 coding sequence is TGTGCCAGCAGCAAAGCGGAGGATCAGCCCCAGCATTTT.

This clone has a handful of counts. The rearrangement links TRBV5-4 to TRBJ1-4; the match to TRBD1 covers 8 bases. V lost 3 bases and J lost 6; bases outside the gene matches: 7. CDR1 is SGHNT and CDR2 is YYREEE in the germline V gene (reference sequence). The length of the CDR3 is 15 residues. The chain's CDR3 is CASSSTGGNHEKLFF. DNA for the CDR3: TGTGCCAGCAGCTCTACAGGGGGAAACCATGAAAAACTGTTTTTT.

CDR3 residues: CASTNPSGGQETQYF. The DNA of the CDR3 is TGTGCCAGCACCAATCCTAGCGGGGGCCAGGAGACCCAGTACTTC. The chain carries TRBV6-5 and TRBJ2-5; 10 positions match TRBD2. Germline CDR1 reads MNHEY; CDR2 reads SVGAGI. The CDR3 contains 15 residues. With V trimmed by 7 bases and J by 5 bases, 10 bases remained unmatched.

This clone was found a few times. This rearrangement joins TRBV5-4 to TRBJ2-7; TRBD1 aligns across 9 bases. Trimming at V came to 4 bases and at J to 2 bases, leaving 10 bases not matched to a gene. Looked up from germline, CDR1 is SGHNT and CDR2 is YYREEE (reference sequence). The CDR3 is 16 amino acids. This CDR3 is CASSQDSGQGTYEQYF. CDR3 coding DNA: TGTGCCAGCAGCCAAGACTCGGGACAGGGAACCTACGAGCAGTACTTC.

V is TRBV4-1 and J is TRBJ2-5; no definite D call. CDR1 is MGHRA, CDR2 YSYEKL, per germline. The CDR3 is 13 amino acids. The V end lost 1 base, the J end lost 3 bases, and 6 bases lay between the germline ends. In DNA form, the CDR3 reads TGCGCCAGCAGCCAAGTGCTAAAAGAGACCCAGTACTTC. Protein: CASSQVLKETQYF.

This clone was counted a few times. The chain employs TRBV2 and TRBJ2-5; perhaps TRBD2 as D (6 bases). The V gene lost 4 bases and the J gene lost 2 bases, with 14 bases spanning the gap. The CDR3 is 15 amino acids. The V gene's germline CDR1 is SNHLY and CDR2 FYNNEI. The CDR3 is CASSGDWGTQETQYF. CDR3 DNA: TGTGCCAGCAGTGGGGACTGGGGAACTCAAGAGACCCAGTACTTC.

The chain joins TRBV5-1 to TRBJ2-7, with 9 nucleotides matching TRBD1. The CDR3 sequence is 15 residues long. With V trimmed by 4 bases and J by 3 bases, 8 bases remained unmatched. CDR1 is SGHRS, CDR2 YFSETQ, per germline. In DNA form, the CDR3 reads TGCGCCAGCAGCATAGGCCCGGGACAGGGCTACGAGCAGTACTTC. Amino acid sequence: CASSIGPGQGYEQYF.